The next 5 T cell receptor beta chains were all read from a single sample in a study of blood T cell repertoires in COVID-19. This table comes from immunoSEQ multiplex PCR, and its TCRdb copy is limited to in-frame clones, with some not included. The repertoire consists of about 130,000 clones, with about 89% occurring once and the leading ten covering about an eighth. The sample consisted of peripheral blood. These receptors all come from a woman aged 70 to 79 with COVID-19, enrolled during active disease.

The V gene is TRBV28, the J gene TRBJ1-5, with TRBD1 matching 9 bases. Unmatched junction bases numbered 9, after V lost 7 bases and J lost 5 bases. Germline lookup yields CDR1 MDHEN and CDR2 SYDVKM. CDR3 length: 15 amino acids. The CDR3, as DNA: TGTGCCAGCATCGTGGACAGGGGCCCCCATCAGCCCCAGCATTTT. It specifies CASIVDRGPHQPQHF.

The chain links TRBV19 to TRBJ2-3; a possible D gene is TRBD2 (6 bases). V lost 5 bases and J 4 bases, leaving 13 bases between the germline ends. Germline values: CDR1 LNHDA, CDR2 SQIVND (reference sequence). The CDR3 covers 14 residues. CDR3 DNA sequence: TGTGCCAGTAGTGTAACCATAGCGGCAGATACGCAGTATTTT. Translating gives CASSVTIAADTQYF.

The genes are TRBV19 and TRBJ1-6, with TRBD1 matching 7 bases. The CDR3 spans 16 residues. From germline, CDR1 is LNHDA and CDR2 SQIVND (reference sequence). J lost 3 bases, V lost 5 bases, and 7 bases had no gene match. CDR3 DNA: TGTGCCAGTAGTCTAGGACAGGCCCACTATAATTCACCCCTCCACTTT. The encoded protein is CASSLGQAHYNSPLHF.

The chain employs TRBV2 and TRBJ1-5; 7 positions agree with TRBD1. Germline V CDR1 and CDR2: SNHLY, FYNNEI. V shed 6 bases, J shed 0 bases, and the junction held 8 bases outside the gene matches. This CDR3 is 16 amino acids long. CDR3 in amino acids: CASRPGTVNSNQPQHF. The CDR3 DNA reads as TGTGCCAGCAGGCCTGGGACAGTCAATAGCAATCAGCCCCAGCATTTT.

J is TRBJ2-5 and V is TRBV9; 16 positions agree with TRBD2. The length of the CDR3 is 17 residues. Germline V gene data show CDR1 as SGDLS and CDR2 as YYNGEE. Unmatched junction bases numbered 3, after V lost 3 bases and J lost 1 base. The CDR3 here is CASSDGTSGGAQETQYF. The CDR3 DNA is TGTGCCAGCAGCGACGGGACTAGCGGGGGGGCCCAAGAGACCCAGTACTTC.